This T cell receptor beta chain came from a study of cytomegalovirus exposure and HLA in healthy donors. Study-level points and caveats: HLA-A and HLA-B allele assignments for most subjects were reportedly predicted accurately using TCR beta sequences. Later on, a genetic analysis was performed. It linked a missense variant in DCLRE1C with V- and J-gene trimming of TCR beta.

Germline CDR1 reads MDHEN; CDR2 reads SYDVKM. Trimming removed 0 bases at V and 3 bases at J, with 15 bases between. The CDR3 totals 17 residues. As for this clone: As yet, its antigen is unknown.

Use of 60 Vbeta and 13 Jbeta primers characterized the PCR. This table comes from immunoSEQ multiplex PCR, and its TCRdb copy is limited to in-frame clones, with some not included. The sample contains fewer than 100,000 clones, roughly 80% of which appear only once. The source is a man aged 40-49 years in good health and CMV-seropositive. Source material: PBMCs. V is TRBV28 and J is TRBJ1-5; D unclear. The DNA of the CDR3 is TGTGCCAGCAGTTTATGGAGTCGCAAAAGCGCCAATCAGCCCCAGCATTTT. This codes for CASSLWSRKSANQPQHF.